The source of this T cell receptor (beta chain) is a study of T-cell reconstitution after alpha-beta-depleted transplantation in children. Study results and limitations: In some patients, recipient T cells and intrathymic progenitors surviving conditioning explained high day-60 diversity. Several hundred rapidly expanded clones from non-depleted graft cells reportedly supplied alpha-beta T cells about two months post-transplant. From newly produced T cells came most of the T-cell counts and diversity one year after transplant.

A library of TCRbeta sequences, prepared with unique molecular identifiers, was generated. TCRdb redid the calling of the PCR reads with MiXCR, one entry per CDR3 protein. In the table there are 400,000 to 550,000 distinct CDR3 sequences, roughly a tenth of which are singletons. Germline V CDR1 and CDR2: SGHNT, YENEEA. V was clipped by 5 bases and J by 9 bases, with 13 bases between them. The CDR3 has 12 residues. This clonotype was detected ten times or more. Its antigen is not known. The TCR sequence derives from a child younger than 10 with inherited bone marrow failure, due to receive a stem cell transplant. The sample here was PBMCs, taken before TCRalphabeta/CD19-depleted stem cell transplant. The chain has TRBV11-3 and TRBJ2-5; D may be TRBD1 or TRBD2 (5 bases each). The CDR3 coding sequence is TGTGCCAGCAGCCCCGCGTCGGGGCCCCAGTACTTC. Encoded protein: CASSPASGPQYF.